The next 13 T cell receptor beta chains were all read from a single sample in a study of shared clonotypes between healthy human individuals. Measured with immunoSEQ multiplex PCR; TCRdb has only the in-frame clones, and not every one. The sample yields about 680,000 clones, about 74% seen once. Sequencing was performed on memory CD4+ T cells sorted from blood. As for subset: CD45RA-negative fraction. These receptors originate from a woman in her twenties or thirties in good health.

The rearrangement joins TRBV11-2 to TRBJ2-5, with 11 nucleotides matching TRBD1. After removal of 7 bases from V and 6 bases from J, the junction contained 10 bases not matched to a gene. CDR1 and CDR2 (germline): SGHAT, FQNNGV. The CDR3 is 15 amino acids. Here the CDR3 reads CASKRGQGVDKTQYF. The CDR3 DNA follows: TGTGCCAGCAAACGGGGACAGGGGGTGGATAAGACCCAGTACTTC.

The V call is TRBV5-1, the J call TRBJ2-7, with D unresolved. The length of the CDR3 is 12 residues. Deletions cut 5 bases from V and 1 base from J, with 7 bases between. The germline CDR1 and CDR2 sequences are SGHRS and YFSETQ. In nucleotides, the CDR3 is TGCGCCAGCAGATCGGAGTCCTACGAGCAGTACTTC. This sequence encodes CASRSESYEQYF.

The genes are TRBV29-1 and TRBJ2-1, with 13 bases identical to TRBD2. CDR1 SQVTM and CDR2 ANQGSEA come from the germline V gene. The CDR3 runs to 14 residues. The V gene end was trimmed by 5 bases and the J gene end by 7 bases; junction bases not matched to a gene: 5. The CDR3 loop reads CSVWTSGSRNEQFF. The CDR3 DNA reads as TGCAGCGTTTGGACTAGCGGGAGCAGGAATGAGCAGTTCTTC.

This chain joins TRBV19 and TRBJ1-5; no clear D gene. The CDR3 has 13 residues. CDR1 and CDR2 from the germline V gene are LNHDA and SQIVND (reference sequence). V shed 2 bases and J shed 3 bases, with 5 bases lying between them. The DNA for the CDR3 is TGTGCCAGTAGTATAAGGTTCAATCAGCCCCAGCATTTT. Encoded protein: CASSIRFNQPQHF.

This clone was observed a handful of times. This rearrangement joins TRBV6-1 to TRBJ2-7; possible D gene TRBD1, 7 bases. This CDR3 has 14 amino acids. Germline lookup yields CDR1 MNHNS and CDR2 SASEGT. V dropped 4 bases and J dropped 1 base, with 11 bases sitting between them. CDR3 bases: TGTGCCAGCAGTGCCAGGGGGGAATCCTACGAGCAGTACTTC. This codes for CASSARGESYEQYF.

A remark on this clone: A much more abundant neighbour one base away suggests this may be a read error. The CDR3 loop reads CASNPSLGANSGNTIYF. CDR3 coding DNA: TGTGCCAGCAACCCCTCCTTGGGCGCGAACTCTGGAAACACCATATATTTT. V and J are TRBV28 and TRBJ1-3; no definite D call. Germline-derived CDR1 and CDR2 are MDHEN and SYDVKM. Between the trimmed V and J ends, which lost 7 bases and 0 bases, there was a span of 19 bases. The CDR3 is 17 residues long.

This clone was counted at least ten times. The rearrangement uses TRBV29-1 and TRBJ2-3; no clear D. V lost 0 bases, J lost 2 bases, and 3 bases lay in between. The CDR3 spans 12 residues. Germline CDR1 reads SQVTM; CDR2 reads ANQGSEA. The CDR3 coding sequence is TGCAGCGTTGAAGAGAACACAGATACGCAGTATTTT. Encoded protein: CSVEENTDTQYF.

This clone was detected a few times. The chain couples TRBV19 to TRBJ1-5; D may be TRBD1 (5 bases). CDR3 size: 16 residues. CDR1 is LNHDA, CDR2 SQIVND, per germline (reference sequence). The V end was cut by 0 bases, the J end by 6 bases, with 15 bases between. The CDR3 is CASSIERGDPPQPQHF. The CDR3 DNA reads as TGTGCCAGTAGTATAGAACGGGGGGATCCTCCTCAGCCCCAGCATTTT.

CDR3 nucleotide sequence: TGTGCCAGTAGGACGGGAGCCACGGGAACCGGGGAGCTGTTTTTT. Its translation is CASRTGATGTGELFF. This rearrangement joins TRBV19 to TRBJ2-2, with D possibly being TRBD2 (6 bases). The germline gives CDR1 LNHDA, CDR2 SQIVND (reference sequence). This CDR3 comprises 15 residues. Trimming took off 6 bases at V and 5 bases at J, with 16 bases between the two ends.

The rearrangement joins TRBV5-1 to TRBJ2-2; D is perhaps TRBD1 (7 bases). CDR1 is SGHRS, CDR2 YFSETQ, per germline. V lost 9 bases, J lost 3 bases, and 21 bases lay in between. The CDR3 has 16 residues. CDR3 region: CATSIQGGLDTGELFF. CDR3 coding DNA: TGCGCCACCTCCATCCAGGGGGGACTCGACACCGGGGAGCTGTTTTTT.

The CDR3: CASSESLSGALDEQYF. The CDR3 nucleotides are TGCGCCAGCAGTGAGTCGTTATCAGGGGCGCTGGACGAGCAGTACTTC. The J gene is TRBJ2-7, the V gene TRBV10-1; possible D gene TRBD1, 6 bases. The length of the CDR3 is 16 residues. The V gene lost 0 bases and the J gene lost 5 bases, with 17 bases spanning the gap. The germline CDR1 and CDR2 sequences are WNHNN and SYGVQD (reference sequence).

This clone was counted a few times. The gene calls are TRBV11-1 and TRBJ2-7, with 7 positions matching TRBD2. Looked up from germline, CDR1 is SGHAT and CDR2 is FQDESV (reference sequence). With V trimmed by 1 base and J by 3 bases, 6 bases remained unmatched. The CDR3 covers 15 residues. CDR3 sequence reads: CASSLDRGGNYEQYF. The DNA for the CDR3 is TGTGCCAGCAGCTTAGATCGCGGGGGAAACTACGAGCAGTACTTC.

The J gene is TRBJ1-4, the V gene TRBV19; the D is unclear. Germline values: CDR1 LNHDA, CDR2 SQIVND (reference sequence). V lost 5 bases, J lost 8 bases, and 18 bases lay in between. CDR3 length: 15 amino acids. CDR3 DNA sequence: TGTGCCAGTAGTCGTGCAGTAAGGAGGGAAGAAAAACTGTTTTTT. Protein product: CASSRAVRREEKLFF.